Listed here are 21 T cell receptor beta chains from one sample, sequenced in a study of Ad26.COV2.S vaccination and SARS-CoV-2 variants. Here immunoSEQ multiplex PCR was the method, and the copy in TCRdb shows in-frame clones only, minus some. The sample lists roughly 100,000 clones, around 80% occurring once. The sequenced sample was peripheral blood, obtained after recovery from COVID-19. These receptors originate from a human donor who had recovered from COVID-19.

The chain uses TRBV6-2 or TRBV6-3 and TRBJ2-5, with D unclear. The ends were cut back, 4 bases at V and 5 bases at J, with 14 bases in the middle. The CDR3 length is 14 residues. The germline gives CDR1 MNHEY, CDR2 SVGEGT. The CDR3 loop is CASSLSWPEETQYF. The CDR3 region has the DNA TGTGCCAGCAGTTTATCCTGGCCGGAGGAGACCCAGTACTTC.

The chain combines TRBV3-1 (or the pseudogene TRBV3-2) with TRBJ1-2, with D perhaps TRBD1 (5 bases). Germline V lookup: CDR1 LGHDT, CDR2 YNNKEL (reference sequence). V shed 1 base and J shed 4 bases, with 10 bases lying between them. This CDR3 has 14 residues. Written as DNA, the CDR3 is TGTGCCAGCAGCCAAGTCGGGGGAGTCTATGGCTACACCTTC. This sequence encodes CASSQVGGVYGYTF.

This chain connects TRBV2 to TRBJ2-2, with 7 bases that match TRBD2. The germline V gene encodes CDR1 SNHLY and CDR2 FYNNEI. This CDR3 is 18 amino acids long. The J segment lost 0 bases and the V segment lost 4 bases, leaving 11 bases of the junction unmatched. The CDR3 region is CASSGGRDRDANTGELFF. DNA of the CDR3: TGTGCCAGCAGTGGGGGGAGGGACCGCGACGCGAACACCGGGGAGCTGTTTTTT.

As for this clone: The missing conserved phenylalanine or tryptophan at the end of this CDR3 makes a read error likely. The chain carries TRBV6-5 and TRBJ1-2; no clear D. The V end was cut by 6 bases, the J end by 2 bases, with 4 bases between. CDR1 MNHEY and CDR2 SVGAGI come from the germline V gene. The CDR3 runs to 11 residues. The CDR3 DNA reads as TGTGCCAGCAGGCTCAACTATGGCTACACCCTC. Protein product: CASRLNYGYTL.

The J gene is TRBJ2-1, the V gene TRBV9, with 7 bases aligning to TRBD2. V lost 2 bases and J lost 7; bases outside the gene matches: 12. Per the germline V gene, CDR1 is SGDLS and CDR2 is YYNGEE. This CDR3 has 16 residues. This chain's CDR3 is CASSVTLNTGRNEQFF. The CDR3 DNA reads TGTGCCAGCAGCGTCACATTAAATACCGGGAGGAATGAGCAGTTCTTC.

The gene calls are TRBV7-2 and TRBJ2-5; TRBD2 agrees at 8 bases. The V segment lost 1 base and the J segment 7 bases; nucleotides outside the gene matches: 8. CDR1 is SGHTA and CDR2 is FQGNSA in the germline V gene. This CDR3 contains 15 residues. CDR3 coding DNA: TGTGCCAGCAGCTTAGTATTAGCGGGGACTGGGACCCAGTACTTC. Protein: CASSLVLAGTGTQYF.

The CDR3 nucleotides are TGTGCCAGCAGCTTGGCCGGGACAGGGGGCTCTGGGGCCAACGTCCTGACTTTC. This sequence encodes CASSLAGTGGSGANVLTF. The V gene is TRBV5-5, the J gene TRBJ2-6; 11 nucleotides agree with TRBD1. Germline V CDR1 and CDR2: SGHKS, YYEKEE (reference sequence). The length of the CDR3 is 18 residues. Losses at the gene ends were 0 bases for V and 0 bases for J; bases not matched to a gene: 2. The full variable domain, completed using reference TRBV5-5 and TRBJ2-6, is DAGVTQSPTHLIKTRGQQVTLRCSPISGHKSVSWYQQVLGQGPQFIFQYYEKEERGRGNFPDRFSARQFPNYSSELNVNALLLGDSALYLCASSLAGTGGSGANVLTFGAGSRLTVL.

The V gene is TRBV24-1, the J gene TRBJ2-7, with D possibly matching TRBD2 (6 bases). The V gene lost 7 bases and the J gene lost 5 bases, with 14 bases spanning the gap. This CDR3 is 13 amino acids long. Germline CDR1 is KGHDR and CDR2 is SFDVKD. The CDR3 DNA follows: TGTGCCACCAGCGATGAGTCGGGGGACGAGCAGTACTTC. Translated, it gives CATSDESGDEQYF.

The chain links TRBV28 to TRBJ2-2; TRBD1 might be the D (6 bases). The CDR3 is 15 amino acids. The ends were cut back, 7 bases at V and 7 bases at J, with 19 bases in the middle. Germline V gene lookup returns CDR1 MDHEN and CDR2 SYDVKM. The CDR3 coding sequence is TGTGCCAGCAACATAGGACAGATAAGGAGCGGGGAGCTGTTTTTT. This encodes CASNIGQIRSGELFF.

This chain links TRBV5-1 with TRBJ1-2, with a tentative D call TRBD1 (5 bases). The CDR3 loop spans 15 amino acids. Trimming shortened V by 0 bases and J by 1 base, and 10 bases separated the two germline ends. The germline gives CDR1 SGHRS, CDR2 YFSETQ. CDR3 in amino acids: CASSLADSINYGYTF. DNA for the CDR3: TGCGCCAGCAGCTTGGCCGACAGCATTAACTATGGCTACACCTTC.

The gene calls are TRBV12-3 or TRBV12-4 and TRBJ1-1; D unresolved. V lost 5 bases, J lost 0 bases, and 1 base lay in between. The CDR3 is made up of 11 amino acids. CDR3 sequence (DNA): TGTGCCAGCAGTATGAACACTGAAGCTTTCTTT. The encoded protein is CASSMNTEAFF.

This clone appeared once. The V call is TRBV7-6, the J call TRBJ2-1; D assignment may be TRBD1 or TRBD2 (6 bases each). Trimming removed 0 bases from V and 4 bases from J, with 10 bases in between. CDR1 and CDR2 from the germline V gene are SGHVS and FNYEAQ. This CDR3 contains 15 residues. DNA of the CDR3: TGTGCCAGCAGCTTAGCGGGGGGCGCTTACAATGAGCAGTTCTTC. It yields the protein CASSLAGGAYNEQFF. Using reference TRBV7-6 and TRBJ2-1 for the parts outside the CDR3, the full variable domain is GAGVSQSPRYKVTKRGQDVALRCDPISGHVSLYWYRQALGQGPEFLTYFNYEAQQDKSGLPNDRFSAERPEGSISTLTIQRTEQRDSAMYRCASSLAGGAYNEQFFGPGTRLTVL.

The chain uses TRBV10-2 and TRBJ1-5, with a possible D match to TRBD1 (5 bases). In germline, CDR1 is WSHSY, CDR2 SAAADI. CDR3 length equals 14 residues. Trimming left V 3 bases short and J 7 bases short, with 13 bases between. CDR3 DNA sequence: TGCGCCAGCAGTGATGACCCAGGGTTCCAGCCCCAGCATTTT. It yields the protein CASSDDPGFQPQHF.

The chain links TRBV5-1 to TRBJ2-1; TRBD2 agrees at 8 bases. V lost 0 bases to trimming and J lost 2 bases; unmatched junction nucleotides: 7. The CDR3 is 17 residues long. Germline V lookup: CDR1 SGHRS, CDR2 YFSETQ. CDR3 nucleotides: TGCGCCAGCAGCTTGGGGTGGAGCGGGGGTACCTACAATGAGCAGTTCTTC. This codes for CASSLGWSGGTYNEQFF.

The V and J genes are TRBV5-5 and TRBJ2-5; perhaps TRBD1 as D (5 bases). The V and J ends lost 0 bases and 3 bases respectively, with 6 bases between them. This CDR3 region has 13 residues. From germline, CDR1 is SGHKS and CDR2 YYEKEE (reference sequence). For the CDR3, the DNA is TGTGCCAGCAGCTTGGTAGGGGAAGAGACCCAGTACTTC. This codes for CASSLVGEETQYF.

This chain uses TRBV19 with TRBJ2-3; D is unresolved. Trimming took off 3 bases at V and 6 bases at J, with 13 bases between the two ends. This CDR3 contains 14 residues. CDR1 and CDR2 (germline): LNHDA, SQIVND (reference sequence). The CDR3 nucleotides are TGTGCCAGTAGTATTTTGGGTGCCTTGGATACGCAGTATTTT. Encoded protein: CASSILGALDTQYF.

On this clone itself: A read error may account for a junction end that differs from germline. This chain connects TRBV2 to TRBJ1-2; tentative D call: TRBD1 (5 bases). The CDR3 extends over 9 amino acids. Germline CDR1 reads SNHLY; CDR2 reads FYNNEI. CDR3 sequence (DNA): TGTGCCATTCGACAGTCCCCCTTATTC. Translated, it gives CAIRQSPLF. Filled out from reference TRBV2 and TRBJ1-2, the complete variable domain reads EPEVTQTPSHQVTQMGQEVILRCVPISNHLYFYWYRQILGQKVEFLVSFYNNEISEKSEIFDDQFSVERPDGSNFTLKIRSTKLEDSAMYFCAIRQSPLFGSGTRLTVV.

The chain has TRBV30 and TRBJ1-6, with D uncertain. Germline values: CDR1 GTSNPN, CDR2 SVGIG (reference sequence). The CDR3 is 10 residues long. With 3 bases removed from V and 16 bases from J, the gap between germline ends came to 10 bases. This CDR3 is CAWSGRSLHF. The CDR3 nucleotides read TGTGCCTGGAGCGGAAGATCTCTCCACTTT.

This clone was detected a few times. This sequence joins TRBV2 and TRBJ1-1, with a weak D call TRBD1 (6 bases). Trimming pared 5 bases from V and 4 bases from J, leaving 23 bases between. The germline V gene encodes CDR1 SNHLY and CDR2 FYNNEI. The CDR3 sequence is 17 residues long. This CDR3 reads CASSPDFTGTGGTEAFF. For the CDR3, the DNA is TGTGCCAGCAGTCCCGATTTTACAGGGACCGGTGGCACTGAAGCTTTCTTT.

This chain joins TRBV5-1 and TRBJ2-5; 11 bases line up with TRBD2. Germline lookup yields CDR1 SGHRS and CDR2 YFSETQ. Trimming cost V 3 bases and J 2 bases; bases outside gene matches: 3. CDR3 size: 15 residues. The CDR3 region has the DNA TGCGCCAGCAGCTCGACTAGCGGGGTACAAGAGACCCAGTACTTC. Amino acids: CASSSTSGVQETQYF.

This clone was seen repeatedly, ten times or more. The chain has TRBV7-9 and TRBJ2-5; D unresolved. Per germline, CDR1 SEHNR and CDR2 FQNEAQ (reference sequence). The ends were cut back, 5 bases at V and 1 base at J, with 11 bases in the middle. The CDR3 loop spans 14 amino acids. The CDR3 bases are TGTGCCAGCAGCAGCACCCGGTTCCAAGAGACCCAGTACTTC. Its translation: CASSSTRFQETQYF.